This is a list of T cell receptor beta chains from one sample in a study of OX40 agonist ivuxolimab in advanced cancers. The assay was immunoSEQ multiplex PCR, and TCRdb's table has in-frame clones only and misses some. The sample shows about 67,000 clones, approximately 90% of them seen only once. Specimen: CD4+ or CD8+ T cells sorted from blood, collected in a trial of the OX40 agonist ivuxolimab. The receptors were gathered from an adult with an advanced solid tumor such as melanoma, head and neck, liver or kidney cancer. Both conserved end residues are part of each CDR3. D genes are given only for firm matches. Some rows have no size entry. The others give once, few or many, or a class for an expanded clone.

DNA: TGTGCCAGCAGTTACTTTCCGGGACCCACAGATACGCAGTATTTT
CDR3: CASSYFPGPTDTQYF
size: -
J: TRBJ2-3
D: -
V: TRBV6-5

DNA: TGTGCCAGCAGGCCTCAGGGCATGAACACTGAAGCTTTCTTT
CDR3: CASRPQGMNTEAFF
size: -
J: TRBJ1-1
D: -
V: TRBV6-4

DNA: TGTGCCAGCAGCCAACAGGGGGCCTACGAGCAGTACTTC
CDR3: CASSQQGAYEQYF
size: -
J: TRBJ2-7
D: TRBD1
V: TRBV6-5

DNA: TGTGCCATCAGTGACGTCTCCTACGAGCAGTACTTC
CDR3: CAISDVSYEQYF
size: -
J: TRBJ2-7
D: -
V: TRBV10-3

DNA: TGTGCCAGCAGCCCGTTGGGCACGGAGTATGGCTACACCTTC
CDR3: CASSPLGTEYGYTF
size: -
J: TRBJ1-2
D: -
V: TRBV7-9

DNA: TGTGCCAGCAATGGGGACAGCAATTCACCCCTCCACTTT
CDR3: CASNGDSNSPLHF
size: -
J: TRBJ1-6
D: TRBD1
V: TRBV2

DNA: TGTGCCAGCAGAAACTACGAGCAGTATTTC
CDR3: CASRNYEQYF
size: -
J: TRBJ2-7
D: -
V: TRBV6-6

DNA: TGTGCCAGTAGTGTTTCTGCGGGATTGGGGCAGTATTTT
CDR3: CASSVSAGLGQYF
size: few
J: TRBJ2-3
D: -
V: TRBV19

DNA: TGCAGCGTGGGTCAAATAGCGGGAGGGAATAGAGAGACCCAGTACTTC
CDR3: CSVGQIAGGNRETQYF
size: -
J: TRBJ2-5
D: TRBD2
V: TRBV29-1

DNA: TGTGCCAGCAGCGTATGGGGATTCGGGTACACCGGGGAGCTGTTTTTT
CDR3: CASSVWGFGYTGELFF
size: -
J: TRBJ2-2
D: -
V: TRBV9

DNA: TGTGCCACCAGCAGGGACTTCTACAATGAGCAGTTCTTC
CDR3: CATSRDFYNEQFF
size: -
J: TRBJ2-1
D: -
V: TRBV15

DNA: TGTGCCAGCAGCCAGGGAGGTACCTACGAGCAGTACTTC
CDR3: CASSQGGTYEQYF
size: -
J: TRBJ2-7
D: -
V: TRBV6-1

DNA: TGTGCCAGTAGGAAACAGGTGAACACTGAAGCTTTCTTT
CDR3: CASRKQVNTEAFF
size: -
J: TRBJ1-1
D: -
V: TRBV19

DNA: TGTGCCAGCAGCTCCGGACCTAGGAACACTGAAGCTTTCTTT
CDR3: CASSSGPRNTEAFF
size: -
J: TRBJ1-1
D: -
V: TRBV7-3

DNA: TGCGCCAGCAGCTTGGCAGGACAGGGGGCCAACGAGCAGTACTTC
CDR3: CASSLAGQGANEQYF
size: -
J: TRBJ2-7
D: TRBD1
V: TRBV5-1

DNA: TGTGCCAGCAGTTACCGGACTAGCGGTCCCAGGAACTTC
CDR3: CASSYRTSGPRNF
size: -
J: TRBJ2-5
D: TRBD2
V: TRBV6-5

DNA: TGCAGCGCTCCGGAGTGGGGGGCGATTCAGCCCCAGCATTTT
CDR3: CSAPEWGAIQPQHF
size: -
J: TRBJ1-5
D: -
V: TRBV29-1

DNA: TGTGCCAGCTCTGATGGACAGGGGACTAATGAAAAACTGTTTTTT
CDR3: CASSDGQGTNEKLFF
size: -
J: TRBJ1-4
D: TRBD1
V: TRBV18

DNA: TGTGCCAGCAGTCTTTTCAGGGGCACTGAAGCTTTCTTT
CDR3: CASSLFRGTEAFF
size: -
J: TRBJ1-1
D: -
V: TRBV6-5

DNA: TGCAGCGTTGAAGTTGGGGGTTTACAGGGCGGTGGGTCGGATACGCAGTATTTT
CDR3: CSVEVGGLQGGGSDTQYF
size: -
J: TRBJ2-3
D: -
V: TRBV29-1

DNA: TGTGCCAGCAGGAAAGGGACTAGTTACAATGAGCAGTTCTTC
CDR3: CASRKGTSYNEQFF
size: -
J: TRBJ2-1
D: TRBD2
V: TRBV2

DNA: TGTGCCAGTAGTAGGTTAGGGGGTACTAGCGCTGTTGACAAAAACATTCAGTACTTC
CDR3: CASSRLGGTSAVDKNIQYF
size: -
J: TRBJ2-4
D: -
V: TRBV19

DNA: TGCGCCAGCAGCCATCCCCGGGGGGGACTAGCGGGAGGGCCCTCCTACAATGAGCAGTTCTTC
CDR3: CASSHPRGGLAGGPSYNEQFF
size: -
J: TRBJ2-1
D: TRBD2
V: TRBV4-1

DNA: TGTGCCAGAAGCTTGGGACAGGGTAGTGGCACAGATACGCAGTATTTT
CDR3: CARSLGQGSGTDTQYF
size: -
J: TRBJ2-3
D: TRBD1
V: TRBV5-3

DNA: TGTGCCAGCAGTGGAGGAAGCGGGAGTACGCAGTATTTT
CDR3: CASSGGSGSTQYF
size: -
J: TRBJ2-3
D: TRBD2
V: TRBV6-1

DNA: TGTGCCAGCAGCGTAGGGCAACAGGGAAGCACAGATACGCAGTATTTT
CDR3: CASSVGQQGSTDTQYF
size: -
J: TRBJ2-3
D: -
V: TRBV9